Presented here are 14 T cell receptor beta chains from one specimen sequenced in a study of beta chain features in type 1 diabetes. Of the isolated RNA, all was reverse transcribed, and so the sequenced material was expressed TCRB transcripts. Clones were read by immunoSEQ multiplex PCR, and TCRdb kept only the in-frame ones, dropping some. This table has around 140,000 clones, 9% appearing once. The study, taken as a whole, reports: The study found moderately but significantly shorter TCRB CDR3s in all four CD4+ subsets of Type 1 diabetes patients.

These receptors are not linked to any known antigen. What was sequenced was central memory CD4+ T cells from blood. All receptors come from a man aged 25-45 years with type 1 diabetes.

The chain links TRBV11-3 to TRBJ1-5; D possibly corresponds to TRBD1 (5 bases). Germline lookup yields CDR1 SGHNT and CDR2 YENEEA. The CDR3 sequence is 16 residues long. Trimming took off 7 bases at V and 0 bases at J, with 16 bases between the two ends. CDR3 loop: CASTLIRGDSNQPQHF. CDR3 bases: TGTGCCAGCACCTTGATCCGGGGGGATAGCAATCAGCCCCAGCATTTT.

Many counts were recorded for this clone. The chain couples TRBV2 to TRBJ2-1, with D perhaps TRBD1 (7 bases). Germline assignment: CDR1 SNHLY and CDR2 FYNNEI. There are 14 residues in the CDR3. V was shortened by 6 bases and J by 3 bases, with 12 bases between the two germline ends. The CDR3 here is CASRQGGLYNEQFF. CDR3 nucleotides: TGTGCCAGCAGGCAGGGGGGACTCTACAATGAGCAGTTCTTC.

This chain joins TRBV5-4 and TRBJ2-1; 9 bases map to TRBD2. Trimming took 5 bases from V and 9 from J; bases not matched to a gene: 9. Per the germline V gene, CDR1 is SGHNT and CDR2 is YYREEE (reference sequence). The CDR3 has 14 residues. CDR3 sequence (DNA): TGTGCCAGCAGTTCTAGCGGGGTAAAGACTGAGCAGTTCTTC. Translating gives CASSSSGVKTEQFF.

This clone has a handful of counts. This rearrangement joins TRBV28 to TRBJ2-7; D unclear. Between the trimmed V and J ends, which lost 2 bases and 4 bases, there was a span of 3 bases. The CDR3 has 11 amino acids. CDR1 is MDHEN and CDR2 is SYDVKM in the germline V gene. Here the CDR3 DNA reads TGTGCCAGCAGTTTAACTTACGAGCAGTACTTC. It yields the protein CASSLTYEQYF.

This clone was detected a few times. This rearrangement joins TRBV5-1 to TRBJ2-1; D is uncertain. From germline, CDR1 is SGHRS and CDR2 YFSETQ. Trimming removed 3 bases from V and 8 bases from J, with 12 bases in between. The CDR3 totals 13 residues. The CDR3 DNA is TGCGCCAGCAGCTCTAGTAATTTGGATGAGCAGTTCTTC. It translates to CASSSSNLDEQFF.

This clone occurred a few times. The J gene is TRBJ1-4, the V gene TRBV29-1; 8 bases are shared with TRBD1. The length of the CDR3 is 13 residues. The V and J ends lost 4 bases and 4 bases, in that order; junction bases with no gene match: 2. CDR1 is SQVTM and CDR2 is ANQGSEA in the germline V gene. The CDR3 DNA sequence: TGCAGCGTTGCGACAGGGGTTAATGAAAAACTGTTTTTT. Protein: CSVATGVNEKLFF.

This clone was counted between two and nine times. The chain links TRBV7-2 to TRBJ1-2; D is ambiguous. V shed 5 bases and J shed 8 bases, with 12 bases lying between them. The germline gives CDR1 SGHTA, CDR2 FQGNSA. This CDR3 spans 12 amino acids. The CDR3 region is CASSIPAGGYTF. As DNA, the CDR3 is TGTGCCAGCAGCATACCCGCCGGGGGCTACACCTTC.

This clone showed up just a few times. CDR3 region: CASSLQQGAAFF. CDR3 nucleotide sequence: TGTGCCAGCAGCTTACAACAGGGGGCCGCATTCTTC. V gene TRBV7-2 combines with J gene TRBJ2-1, with 9 nucleotides matching TRBD1. Trimming took 2 bases from V and 16 from J; bases not matched to a gene: 6. This CDR3 is 12 amino acids long. The V gene's germline CDR1 is SGHTA and CDR2 FQGNSA.

This clone was found a few times. The CDR3 DNA is TGTGCCAGCAGTCTAGTGGGGCTGGGGAATCAGCCCCAGCATTTT. This encodes CASSLVGLGNQPQHF. This chain joins TRBV7-2 and TRBJ1-5, with TRBD1 as a possible D gene (5 bases). CDR1 is SGHTA and CDR2 is FQGNSA in the germline V gene. CDR3 length equals 15 residues. Trimming pared 6 bases from V and 4 bases from J, leaving 16 bases between.

This clone occurred a few times. The rearrangement uses TRBV19 and TRBJ1-1, with TRBD1 identical over 12 bases. CDR3 length equals 16 residues. The trim removed 5 bases at V and 2 bases at J, leaving 6 bases unmatched. Germline loops: CDR1 LNHDA, CDR2 SQIVND (reference sequence). For the CDR3, the DNA is TGTGCCAGTAGTGACGGGACAGGGGGCATTAACACTGAAGCTTTCTTT. Translated: CASSDGTGGINTEAFF.

This clone was seen only a few times. The chain uses TRBV12-5 and TRBJ1-1, with D unresolved. This CDR3 contains 12 residues. V lost 7 bases, J lost 1 base, and 7 bases lay in between. Germline assignment: CDR1 LGHNT and CDR2 FRNRAP. CDR3 in amino acids: CASAFGNTEAFF. In nucleotides, the CDR3 is TGTGCTAGTGCGTTCGGGAACACTGAAGCTTTCTTT.

V usage is TRBV6-1 and J usage is TRBJ2-1; 10 bases are a match to TRBD2. Germline V gene lookup returns CDR1 MNHNS and CDR2 SASEGT. The V and J ends lost 3 bases and 0 bases, in that order; junction bases with no gene match: 2. CDR3 length: 16 residues. The CDR3 spells CASSDQRGGSYNEQFF. In nucleotides, the CDR3 is TGTGCCAGCAGTGATCAGCGGGGGGGCTCCTACAATGAGCAGTTCTTC.

V and J are TRBV4-1 and TRBJ1-4; D gene unclear. Trimming left V 3 bases short and J 5 bases short, with 4 bases between. The germline V gene encodes CDR1 MGHRA and CDR2 YSYEKL. This CDR3 region has 12 residues. The CDR3 nucleotides read TGCGCCAGCAGCCACAGGAATGAAAAACTGTTTTTT. This encodes CASSHRNEKLFF.

This clone was counted a few times. The chain couples TRBV21-1 to TRBJ1-5. TRBV21-1 is a pseudogene locus. The CDR3 runs to 19 residues. The CDR3 nucleotides are TGTGCCAGCAGCAAAGACCTTCGCGTAGAGTCCCTGAGCAATCAGCCCCAGCATTTT. Translated: CASSKDLRVESLSNQPQHF.